This T cell receptor beta chain was retrieved from a study of T cells after posttransplantation cyclophosphamide. A word on this clone: Antigen unknown.

Methotrexate plus calcineurin inhibitor accompanied controls' myeloablative marrow transplants; sampling was 1 year later. Germline loops: CDR1 SGDLS, CDR2 YYNGEE. This CDR3 region has 17 residues. After removal of 3 bases from V and 3 bases from J, the junction contained 8 bases not matched to a gene. Overall study findings and caveats: Recipient CMV seropositivity and CMV reactivation strongly tracked TRB clonality. Tissue-infiltrating T cells from skin or gut overlapped little with blood T cells. Donor CD8+ memory clones often dominated recipient blood repertoires at later times.

Assay: immunoSEQ multiplex PCR; the TCRdb copy retains only in-frame clones and omits some. The sample lists about 21,000 clones; 80% to 90% were seen once. The chain recombines TRBV9 with TRBJ2-2; 10 nucleotides match TRBD2. Here the sequenced sample was PBMCs, taken 359 days after allogeneic stem cell transplant with calcineurin inhibitor and methotrexate. This TCR was recovered from a female patient in her 30s who received an allogeneic stem cell transplant from an unrelated donor, was CMV-positive, and had acute and chronic GVHD. The T cells may partly be graft donor cells. The DNA of the CDR3 is TGTGCCAGCAGCGAGCGCCTAGCGGGAGAGTACACCGGGGAGCTGTTTTTT. It encodes CASSERLAGEYTGELFF.